The 16 T cell receptor beta chains given below trace back to one sample, sequenced in a study of blood T cell repertoires in COVID-19 (TCRdb year 2020). The library was prepared using the immunoSEQ multiplex PCR assay. This immuneACCESS table, as held by TCRdb, lists in-frame sequences with V and J called but not all clones. Of the missing ones, under half trace to an unresolved V gene in checked studies; the others have no known cause. The sample includes 150,000 to 170,000 clones, with around 79% observed a single time. Of the sample, around 1.7% falls within the top ten clones. Sequenced: peripheral blood. The receptors originated from a man older than 75 with acute or convalescent COVID-19.

This clone was observed a handful of times. This chain connects TRBV4-1 to TRBJ1-1; 8 bases are shared with TRBD1. This CDR3 has 14 residues. J lost 5 bases, V lost 1 base, and 3 bases had no gene match. CDR1 is MGHRA, CDR2 YSYEKL, per germline. The CDR3 nucleotides are TGCGCCAGCAGCCAAGTTCAGGGGGCAACTGAAGCTTTCTTT. Its protein is CASSQVQGATEAFF.

The rearrangement links TRBV11-2 to TRBJ1-1; possible D gene TRBD1, 6 bases. The CDR3 runs to 15 residues. CDR1 and CDR2 (germline): SGHAT, FQNNGV. V lost 5 bases, J lost 0 bases, and 13 bases lay in between. In DNA, the CDR3 is TGTGCCAGCAGCCCCAGACAGGATATGAACACTGAAGCTTTCTTT. Amino acids: CASSPRQDMNTEAFF.

The table lists this clone with a count of one. The chain uses TRBV28 and TRBJ1-1; D is unresolved. This CDR3 comprises 13 residues. CDR1 and CDR2 (germline): MDHEN, SYDVKM. Trimming pared 5 bases from V and 11 bases from J, leaving 18 bases between. This chain's CDR3 is CASSPPTPGRAFF. The CDR3, as DNA: TGTGCCAGCAGTCCACCCACCCCGGGGAGGGCTTTCTTT. The complete variable domain, with remaining parts taken from reference TRBV28 and TRBJ1-1, reads DVKVTQSSRYLVKRTGEKVFLECVQDMDHENMFWYRQDPGLGLRLIYFSYDVKMKEKGDIPEGYSVSREKKERFSLILESASTNQTSMYLCASSPPTPGRAFFGQGTRLTVV.

V is TRBV11-2 and J is TRBJ2-7; unclear D gene. The CDR3 contains 11 residues. Germline values: CDR1 SGHAT, CDR2 FQNNGV. V shed 5 bases and J shed 4 bases, with 6 bases lying between them. CDR3 coding DNA: TGTGCCAGCAGCCCGCTATACGAGCAGTACTTC. Its translation: CASSPLYEQYF.

The rearrangement uses TRBV7-8 and TRBJ1-2; D remains unclear. The germline V and J ends were trimmed by 4 bases and 3 bases, with 21 bases remaining between them. CDR1 and CDR2 (germline): SGHVS, FQNEAQ. The CDR3 has 17 amino acids. This CDR3 is CASSSPGKQVMDYGYTF. The CDR3 DNA sequence: TGTGCCAGCAGCTCCCCGGGTAAACAAGTCATGGACTATGGCTACACCTTC.

The chain uses TRBV2 and TRBJ2-1, with 8 bases aligning to TRBD1. Germline V gene lookup returns CDR1 SNHLY and CDR2 FYNNEI. Trimming at V came to 6 bases and at J to 8 bases, leaving 9 bases not matched to a gene. CDR3 size: 14 residues. This chain's CDR3 is CASSVGQGIDEQFF. CDR3 DNA: TGTGCCAGCAGCGTAGGACAGGGCATCGATGAGCAGTTCTTC. Based on the CDR3 plus reference TRBV2 and TRBJ2-1, the full variable domain is EPEVTQTPSHQVTQMGQEVILRCVPISNHLYFYWYRQILGQKVEFLVSFYNNEISEKSEIFDDQFSVERPDGSNFTLKIRSTKLEDSAMYFCASSVGQGIDEQFFGPGTRLTVL.

The genes are TRBV4-1 and TRBJ1-1, with D possibly being TRBD1 (5 bases). Trimming took off 5 bases at V and 1 base at J, with 17 bases between the two ends. CDR3 length: 16 amino acids. In germline, CDR1 is MGHRA, CDR2 YSYEKL. The CDR3 reads CASSRPGGQGNTEAFF. DNA of the CDR3: TGCGCCAGCAGCAGGCCCGGTGGGCAGGGGAACACTGAAGCTTTCTTT.

This chain's CDR3 is CASSPRTGPNEKLFF. The CDR3 coding sequence is TGTGCCAGCTCCCCTAGGACAGGACCGAATGAAAAACTGTTTTTT. This chain joins TRBV18 and TRBJ1-4; 7 positions match TRBD1. V lost 6 bases, J lost 5 bases, and 9 bases stayed unmatched. This CDR3 is 15 amino acids long. Germline assignment: CDR1 KGHSH and CDR2 LQKENI.

CDR3 residues: CASSLSPGQSSYEQYF. The CDR3 DNA is TGTGCCAGCAGCTTATCCCCGGGACAGTCCTCCTACGAGCAGTACTTC. The chain employs TRBV7-3 and TRBJ2-7, with TRBD1 matching over 7 bases. Germline lookup yields CDR1 SGHTA and CDR2 FQGTGA. The CDR3 length is 16 residues. With V trimmed by 2 bases and J by 0 bases, 7 bases remained unmatched.

A remark on this clone: An end of the junction does not agree with germline; a read error may underlie this. V is TRBV11-2 and J is TRBJ2-3; 9 nucleotides align to TRBD2. The CDR3 is 15 amino acids. Germline CDR1 reads SGHAT; CDR2 reads FQNNGV. CDR3 residues: CASSIEGLATDTQYF. The DNA for the CDR3 is TGTGCCAGCAGCATAGAGGGACTAGCAACAGATACGCAGTATTTT.

This clone came up once. V usage is TRBV29-1 and J usage is TRBJ1-4; 10 bases line up with TRBD1. V lost 7 bases to trimming and J lost 7 bases; unmatched junction nucleotides: 6. This CDR3 has 13 residues. The germline CDR1 and CDR2 sequences are SQVTM and ANQGSEA. The CDR3 DNA is TGCAGCGGACTCGGGACAGGGGTTGAAAAACTGTTTTTT. Its protein is CSGLGTGVEKLFF.

This chain connects TRBV9 to TRBJ1-3; 8 bases map to TRBD1. Germline CDR1 reads SGDLS; CDR2 reads YYNGEE. The J segment lost 0 bases and the V segment lost 4 bases, leaving 6 bases of the junction unmatched. The CDR3 is 16 amino acids. CDR3 sequence (DNA): TGTGCCAGCAGCTGGAAACAGGGGGACTCTGGAAACACCATATATTTT. Translation gives CASSWKQGDSGNTIYF.

V is TRBV6-1 and J is TRBJ1-5; D unclear. This CDR3 contains 14 residues. Germline V lookup: CDR1 MNHNS, CDR2 SASEGT. Trimming took 1 base from V and 4 from J, leaving 8 bases between them. The CDR3 loop is CASSEGRGNQPQHF. DNA for the CDR3: TGTGCCAGCAGTGAAGGGCGGGGTAATCAGCCCCAGCATTTT.

The chain combines TRBV3-1 (or the pseudogene TRBV3-2) with TRBJ1-5; 11 nucleotides line up with TRBD1. Germline V gene lookup returns CDR1 LGHDT and CDR2 YNNKEL (reference sequence). V lost 1 base and J lost 7; bases outside the gene matches: 6. This CDR3 is built from 16 residues. CDR3 in DNA: TGTGCCAGCAGCCAAGGGACAGGGGGCGCGGGGCAGCCCCAGCATTTT. Protein: CASSQGTGGAGQPQHF.

The CDR3 nucleotides are TGTGCCAGCAGCGCCCAGGGGTCTGATTGGAATGAGCAGTTCTTC. It yields the protein CASSAQGSDWNEQFF. The chain links TRBV2 to TRBJ2-1; a possible D gene is TRBD1 (6 bases). The CDR3 consists of 15 residues. Germline loops: CDR1 SNHLY, CDR2 FYNNEI. V lost 6 bases and J lost 7, with 19 bases in between.

V usage is TRBV5-5 and J usage is TRBJ1-5; D is perhaps TRBD1 (5 bases). This CDR3 spans 15 amino acids. Germline V gene lookup returns CDR1 SGHKS and CDR2 YYEKEE (reference sequence). Trimming cost V 0 bases and J 1 base, with 8 bases left between them. The CDR3 DNA reads TGTGCCAGCAGCTTGGCCGGGGGGAGCAATCAGCCCCAGCATTTT. Translation gives CASSLAGGSNQPQHF.